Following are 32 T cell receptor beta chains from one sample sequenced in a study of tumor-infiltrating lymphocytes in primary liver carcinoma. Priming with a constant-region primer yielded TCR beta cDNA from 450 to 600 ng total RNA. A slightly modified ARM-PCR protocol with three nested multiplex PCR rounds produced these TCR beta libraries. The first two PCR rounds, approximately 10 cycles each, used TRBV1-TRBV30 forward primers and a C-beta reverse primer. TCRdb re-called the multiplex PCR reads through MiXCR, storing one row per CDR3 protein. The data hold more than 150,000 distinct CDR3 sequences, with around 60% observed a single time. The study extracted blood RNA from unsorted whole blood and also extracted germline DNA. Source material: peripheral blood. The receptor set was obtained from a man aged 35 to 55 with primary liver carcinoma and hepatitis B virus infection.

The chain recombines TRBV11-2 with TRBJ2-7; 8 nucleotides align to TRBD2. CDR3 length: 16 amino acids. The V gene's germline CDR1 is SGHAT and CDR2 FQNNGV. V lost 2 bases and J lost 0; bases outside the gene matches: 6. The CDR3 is CASSLYGLAISYEQYF. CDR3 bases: TGTGCCAGCAGCTTATATGGACTAGCTATCTCCTACGAGCAGTACTTC.

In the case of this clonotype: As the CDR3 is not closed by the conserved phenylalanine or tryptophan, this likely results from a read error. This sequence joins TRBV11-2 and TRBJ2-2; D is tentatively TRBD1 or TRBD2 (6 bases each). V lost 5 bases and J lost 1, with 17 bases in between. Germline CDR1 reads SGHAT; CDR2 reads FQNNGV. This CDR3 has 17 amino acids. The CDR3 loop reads CASSPGARVWNTGELFL. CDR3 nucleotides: TGTGCCAGCAGCCCGGGGGCAAGGGTATGGAACACCGGGGAGCTGTTTCTT.

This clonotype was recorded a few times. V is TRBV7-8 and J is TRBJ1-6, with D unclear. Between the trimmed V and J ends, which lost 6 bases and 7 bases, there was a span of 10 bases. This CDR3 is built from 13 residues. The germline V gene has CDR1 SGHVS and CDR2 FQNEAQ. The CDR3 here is CASRKDSNSPLHF. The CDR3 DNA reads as TGTGCCAGCAGGAAGGATAGCAATTCACCCCTCCACTTT. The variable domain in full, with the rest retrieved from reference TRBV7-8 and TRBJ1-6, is GAGVSQSPRYKVAKRGQDVALRCDPISGHVSLFWYQQALGQGPEFLTYFQNEAQLDKSGLPSDRFFAERPEGSVSTLKIQRTQQEDSAVYLCASRKDSNSPLHFGNGTRLTVT.

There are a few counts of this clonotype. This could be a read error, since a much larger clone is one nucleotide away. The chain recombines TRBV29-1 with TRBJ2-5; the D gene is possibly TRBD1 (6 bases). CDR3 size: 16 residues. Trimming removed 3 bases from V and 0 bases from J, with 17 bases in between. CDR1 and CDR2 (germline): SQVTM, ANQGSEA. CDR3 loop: CSVDAVGGPYQETQYF. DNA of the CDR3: TGCAGCGTTGACGCGGTAGGGGGTCCGTACCAAGAGACCCAGTACTTC.

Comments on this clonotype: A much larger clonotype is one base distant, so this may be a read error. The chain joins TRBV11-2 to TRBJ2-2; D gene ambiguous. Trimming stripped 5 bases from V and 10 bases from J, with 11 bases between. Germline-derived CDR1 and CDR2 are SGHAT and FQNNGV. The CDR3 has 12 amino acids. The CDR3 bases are TGTGCCAGCAGCCCGATTTCCGTGGAGCTGTTTTTT. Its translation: CASSPISVELFF.

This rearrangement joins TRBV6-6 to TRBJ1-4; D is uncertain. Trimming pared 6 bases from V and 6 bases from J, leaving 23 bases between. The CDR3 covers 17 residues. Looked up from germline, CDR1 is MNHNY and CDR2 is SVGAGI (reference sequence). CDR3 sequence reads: CASRSAGPTEGDEKLFF. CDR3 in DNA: TGTGCCAGCAGATCTGCCGGGCCCACCGAAGGCGATGAAAAACTGTTTTTT.

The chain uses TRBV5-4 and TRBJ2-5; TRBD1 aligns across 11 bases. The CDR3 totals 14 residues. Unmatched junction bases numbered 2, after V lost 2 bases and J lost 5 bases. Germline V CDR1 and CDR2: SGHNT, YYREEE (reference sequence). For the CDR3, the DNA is TGTGCCAGCAGCTTTGGGACAGGGGGTGAGACCCAGTACTTC. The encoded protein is CASSFGTGGETQYF.

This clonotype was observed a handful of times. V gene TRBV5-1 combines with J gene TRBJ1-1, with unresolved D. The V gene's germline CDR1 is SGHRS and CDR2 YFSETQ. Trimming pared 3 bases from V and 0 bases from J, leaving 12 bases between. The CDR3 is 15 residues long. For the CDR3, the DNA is TGCGCCAGCAGCTCGCTGGGCCTAATGAACACTGAAGCTTTCTTT. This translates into CASSSLGLMNTEAFF.

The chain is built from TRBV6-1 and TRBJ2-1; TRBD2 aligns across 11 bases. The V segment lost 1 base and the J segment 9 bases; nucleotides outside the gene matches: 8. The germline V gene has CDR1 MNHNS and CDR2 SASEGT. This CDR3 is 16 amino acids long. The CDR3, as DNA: TGTGCCAGCAGTGAAGTCGTAGCGGGAGGGCCCGGTGAGCAGTTCTTC. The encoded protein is CASSEVVAGGPGEQFF.

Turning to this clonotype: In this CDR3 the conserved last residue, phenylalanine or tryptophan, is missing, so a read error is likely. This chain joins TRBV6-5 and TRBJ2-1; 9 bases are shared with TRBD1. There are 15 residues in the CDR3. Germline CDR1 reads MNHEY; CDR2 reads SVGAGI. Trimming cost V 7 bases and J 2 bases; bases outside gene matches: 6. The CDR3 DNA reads TGTGCCAGCAAACTTACAGGGGGCACCTACAATGAGCAGTTCCTC. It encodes CASKLTGGTYNEQFL.

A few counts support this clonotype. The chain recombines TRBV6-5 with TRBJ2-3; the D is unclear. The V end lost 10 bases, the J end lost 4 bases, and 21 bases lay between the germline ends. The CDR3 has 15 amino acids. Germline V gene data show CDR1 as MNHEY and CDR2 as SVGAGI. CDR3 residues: CATRKMPYSPDTQYF. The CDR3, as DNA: TGTGCCACCCGAAAAATGCCCTACAGTCCAGATACGCAGTATTTT.

The CDR3, as DNA: TGTGCCAGCAGCTCCGGGGTGGGATTGACCTACGAGCAGTACTTC. Its protein product is CASSSGVGLTYEQYF. The gene calls are TRBV11-2 and TRBJ2-7; D is perhaps TRBD2 (5 bases). Germline CDR1 and CDR2: SGHAT and FQNNGV. The CDR3 length is 15 residues. The germline V and J ends were trimmed by 4 bases and 2 bases, with 15 bases remaining between them.

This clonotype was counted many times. The CDR3 is CASSFRRAPQETQYF. As DNA, the CDR3 is TGTGCCAGCAGCTTCCGCAGGGCGCCTCAAGAGACCCAGTACTTC. The chain links TRBV11-2 to TRBJ2-5; a possible D gene is TRBD1 (5 bases). V shed 3 bases and J shed 2 bases, with 13 bases lying between them. The germline CDR1 and CDR2 sequences are SGHAT and FQNNGV. The CDR3 consists of 15 residues.

CDR3 in DNA: TGCGCCAGCAGCCAAGCTCTCCTTTTACGGGAGGGCCGAGCCCAGTACTTC. Amino acids: CASSQALLLREGRAQYF. The rearrangement uses TRBV4-1 and TRBJ2-5; 8 nucleotides match TRBD2. In germline, CDR1 is MGHRA, CDR2 YSYEKL. Trimming at V came to 1 base and at J to 9 bases, leaving 16 bases not matched to a gene. The length of the CDR3 is 17 residues.

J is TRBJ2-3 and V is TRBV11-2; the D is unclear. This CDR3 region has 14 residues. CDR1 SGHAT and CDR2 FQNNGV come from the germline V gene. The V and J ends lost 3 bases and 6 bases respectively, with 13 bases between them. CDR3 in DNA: TGTGCCAGCAGCTTGGAACGGGTGGGGGATACGCAGTATTTT. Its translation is CASSLERVGDTQYF. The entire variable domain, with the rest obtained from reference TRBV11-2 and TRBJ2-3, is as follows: EAGVAQSPRYKIIEKRQSVAFWCNPISGHATLYWYQQILGQGPKLLIQFQNNGVVDDSQLPKDRFSAERLKGVDSTLKIQPAKLEDSAVYLCASSLERVGDTQYFGPGTRLTVL.

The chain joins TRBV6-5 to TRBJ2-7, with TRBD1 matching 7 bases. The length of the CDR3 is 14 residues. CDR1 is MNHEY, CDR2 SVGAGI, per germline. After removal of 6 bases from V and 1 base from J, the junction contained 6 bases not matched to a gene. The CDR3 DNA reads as TGTGCCAGCAGCCACAGGGACAGTTCCTACGAGCAGTACTTC. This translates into CASSHRDSSYEQYF.

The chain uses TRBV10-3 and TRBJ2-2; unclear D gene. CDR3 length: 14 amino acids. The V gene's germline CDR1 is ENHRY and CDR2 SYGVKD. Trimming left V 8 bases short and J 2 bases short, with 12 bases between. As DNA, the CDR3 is TGTGCCATCGAGCCTGCCGTTAACACCGGGGAGCTGTTTTTT. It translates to CAIEPAVNTGELFF.

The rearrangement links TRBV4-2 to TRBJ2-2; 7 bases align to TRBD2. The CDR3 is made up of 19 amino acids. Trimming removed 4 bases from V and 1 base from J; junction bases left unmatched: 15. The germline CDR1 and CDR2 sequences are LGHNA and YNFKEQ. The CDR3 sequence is CASSPLGSGRTLNTGELFF. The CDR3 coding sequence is TGTGCCAGCAGCCCCCTCGGTAGCGGGCGGACTTTGAACACCGGGGAGCTGTTTTTT.

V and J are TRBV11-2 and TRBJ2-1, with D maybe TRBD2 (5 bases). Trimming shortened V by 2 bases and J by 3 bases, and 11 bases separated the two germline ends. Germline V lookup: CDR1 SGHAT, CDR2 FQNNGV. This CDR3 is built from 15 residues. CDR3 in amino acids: CASSLTSSSYNEQFF. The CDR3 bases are TGTGCCAGCAGCTTAACGTCTAGCAGCTACAATGAGCAGTTCTTC.

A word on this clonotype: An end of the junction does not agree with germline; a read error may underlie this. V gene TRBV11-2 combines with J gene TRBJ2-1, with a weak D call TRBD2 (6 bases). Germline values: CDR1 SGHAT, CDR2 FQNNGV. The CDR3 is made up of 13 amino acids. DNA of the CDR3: TGTGCCGGCAGCTTACTAGCCTTGGATGAGCAGTTATTC. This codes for CAGSLLALDEQLF.

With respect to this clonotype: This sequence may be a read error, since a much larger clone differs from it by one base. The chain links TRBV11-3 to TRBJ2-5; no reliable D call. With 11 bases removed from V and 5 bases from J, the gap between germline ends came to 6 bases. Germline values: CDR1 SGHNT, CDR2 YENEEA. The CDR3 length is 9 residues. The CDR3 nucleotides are TGTGCCGACCGGGAGACCCAGTACTTC. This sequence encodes CADRETQYF.

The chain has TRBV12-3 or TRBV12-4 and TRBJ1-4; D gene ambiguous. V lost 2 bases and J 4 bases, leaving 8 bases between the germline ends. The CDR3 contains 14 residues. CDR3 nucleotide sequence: TGTGCCAGCAGTTTACGGGCTTTTAATGAAAAACTGTTTTTT. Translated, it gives CASSLRAFNEKLFF.

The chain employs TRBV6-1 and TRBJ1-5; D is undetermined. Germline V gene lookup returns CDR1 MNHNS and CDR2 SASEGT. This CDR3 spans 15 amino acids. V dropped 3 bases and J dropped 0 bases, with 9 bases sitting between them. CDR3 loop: CASSEGRYSNQPQHF. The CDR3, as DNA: TGTGCCAGCAGTGAGGGTCGGTATAGCAATCAGCCCCAGCATTTT.

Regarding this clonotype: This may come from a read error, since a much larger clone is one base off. This CDR3 reads CSVAESGNTIYF. CDR3 DNA: TGCAGCGTTGCCGAGAGTGGAAACACCATATATTTT. The chain is built from TRBV29-1 and TRBJ1-3; D is undetermined. This CDR3 region has 12 residues. V lost 4 bases and J lost 3, with 7 bases in between. Germline CDR1 SQVTM, CDR2 ANQGSEA.

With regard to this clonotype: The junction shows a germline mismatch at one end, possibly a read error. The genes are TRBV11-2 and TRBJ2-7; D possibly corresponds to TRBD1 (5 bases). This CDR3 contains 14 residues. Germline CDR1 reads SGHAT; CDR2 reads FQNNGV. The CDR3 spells CAGNLTDRAYEQYF. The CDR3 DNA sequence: TGCGCCGGCAACTTAACCGACAGAGCCTACGAGCAGTACTTC.

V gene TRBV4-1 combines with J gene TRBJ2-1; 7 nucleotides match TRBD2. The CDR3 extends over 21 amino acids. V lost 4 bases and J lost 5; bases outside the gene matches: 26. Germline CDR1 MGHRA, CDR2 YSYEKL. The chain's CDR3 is CASSPSKPGTGGSSLHNEQFF. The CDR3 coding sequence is TGCGCCAGCAGCCCGAGCAAGCCCGGGACCGGCGGGAGTTCATTGCACAATGAGCAGTTCTTC.

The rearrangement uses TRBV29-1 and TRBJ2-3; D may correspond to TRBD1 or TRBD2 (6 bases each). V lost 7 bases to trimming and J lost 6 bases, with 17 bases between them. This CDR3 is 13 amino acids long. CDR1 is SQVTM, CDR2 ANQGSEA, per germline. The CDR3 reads CSAGGGGGDTQYF. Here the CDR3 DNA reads TGCAGCGCCGGGGGCGGAGGTGGGGATACGCAGTATTTT.

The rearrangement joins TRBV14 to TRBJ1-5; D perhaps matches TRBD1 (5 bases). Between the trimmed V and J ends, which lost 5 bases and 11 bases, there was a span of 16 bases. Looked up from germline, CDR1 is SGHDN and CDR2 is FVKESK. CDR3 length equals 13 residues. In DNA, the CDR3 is TGTGCCAGCAGCAAGGGACCGAAGACAGCCCAGCATTTT. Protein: CASSKGPKTAQHF.

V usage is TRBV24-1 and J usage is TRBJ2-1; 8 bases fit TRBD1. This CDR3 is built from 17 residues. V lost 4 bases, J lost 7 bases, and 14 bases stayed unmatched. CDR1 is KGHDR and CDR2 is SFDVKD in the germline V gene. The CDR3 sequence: CATSDPRRGRAANEQFF. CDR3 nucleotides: TGTGCCACCAGTGACCCCCGCAGGGGGCGAGCGGCGAATGAGCAGTTCTTC.

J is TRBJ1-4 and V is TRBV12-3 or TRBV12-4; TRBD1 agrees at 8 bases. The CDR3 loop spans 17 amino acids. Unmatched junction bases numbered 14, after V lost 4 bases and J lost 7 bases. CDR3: CASSSQGARGFSEKLFF. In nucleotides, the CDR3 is TGTGCCAGCAGTTCCCAGGGGGCGCGGGGTTTTAGTGAAAAACTGTTTTTT.

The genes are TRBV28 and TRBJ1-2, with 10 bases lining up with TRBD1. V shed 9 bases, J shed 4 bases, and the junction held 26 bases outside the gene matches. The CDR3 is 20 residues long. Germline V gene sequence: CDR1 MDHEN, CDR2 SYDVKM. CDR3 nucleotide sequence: TGTGCCAGTACTTCGACCGGGACAGGGGAAACCCCCGACGCCCTCTATGGCTACACCTTC. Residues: CASTSTGTGETPDALYGYTF.

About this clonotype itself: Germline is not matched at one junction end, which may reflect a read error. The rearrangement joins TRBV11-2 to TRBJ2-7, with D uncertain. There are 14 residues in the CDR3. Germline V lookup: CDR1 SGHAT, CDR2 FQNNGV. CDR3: CASGLTDGAYEQHF. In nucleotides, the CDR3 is TGTGCCAGTGGCTTAACTGACGGAGCCTACGAGCAGCACTTC.